This T cell receptor (beta chain) was retrieved from a study of T cell clonotyping in hematopoietic cell transplantation. Study findings and constraints: Higher Inverse Simpson Index values in graft donor and pretransplant recipient predicted broader posttransplant TCR diversity. Cells were unsorted, so CD4 and CD8 contributions were not separated. At the given depth, recipient repertoires were over 95% de novo clonotypes. After transplant, recipient diversity fell while pathologically expanded clonotypes grew through day 180.

On this clone: The antigen is unknown. The junction does not match germline at one end; this may be a read error.

Germline CDR1 is SSHAT and CDR2 is FNYEAQ (reference sequence). This CDR3 comprises 15 residues. Repertoires were generated with immunoSEQ multiplex PCR, while TCRdb's copy carries only in-frame clones and drops some. This sample has thousands of clones, with over 70% found just once. This clonotype was sampled from a male patient aged 55 to 69 who had an allogeneic stem cell transplant, so T cells may come from the graft donor. Some clones in this sample may be carry-over from other donors' samples. Sample: peripheral blood mononuclear cells, taken 180 days after allogeneic stem cell transplant. V gene TRBV7-7 combines with J gene TRBJ1-1; D possibly corresponds to TRBD1 (5 bases). CDR3 nucleotide sequence: TGTGCTAGCAGCCCGGCCCAGGGTGGGGCTGGAGAAGCTTTCTTT. Protein product: CASSPAQGGAGEAFF.